This entry features one T cell receptor (beta chain) sequence. The antigen remains undetermined. Relative to the germline gene, one junction end is altered; a read error may explain this. Sequencing was performed with immunoSEQ multiplex PCR; in TCRdb, only in-frame clones are kept and a portion is missing. The repertoire holds some 20,000 clones, over 75% seen once, with about 12% in the top ten. This entry is derived from a study of PD-L1 blockade in urothelial cancer. Turning to the study itself: Men with urothelial cancer arising in the bladder made up most of the 29 patients. Samples of blood were analyzed 3 weeks (second dose) and 6 weeks after treatment start.

The length of the CDR3 is 14 residues. Germline-derived CDR1 and CDR2 are GTSNPN and SVGIG (reference sequence). Time point denoted: pretreatment peripheral blood. Study observations and caveats: Better survival was predicted by below-median pretreatment blood TCR clonality.

The sequencing used PBMCs, collected around atezolizumab (anti-PD-L1) treatment. The TCR originated in a man between 65 and 85 years old with urothelial cancer. The V gene is TRBV30, the J gene TRBJ2-1, with a tentative D call TRBD2 (7 bases). The CDR3 protein is CAWRKTPGGNGQFF. The CDR3 coding sequence is TGTGCCTGGAGAAAAACCCCGGGGGGCAATGGGCAGTTCTTC. Full variable domain (rest looked up from reference TRBV30 and TRBJ2-1): SQTIHQWPATLVQPVGSPLSLECTVEGTSNPNLYWYRQAAGRGLQLLFYSVGIGQISSEVPQNLSASRPQDRQFILSSKKLLLSDSGFYLCAWRKTPGGNGQFFGPGTRLTVL.